Following are 2 T cell receptor beta chains from one sample sequenced in a study of T-cell memory formation after mild COVID-19. In TCRdb, the 5' RACE reads were re-called with MiXCR into one record per CDR3 protein. The sample comprises fewer than 650,000 distinct CDR3 sequences, roughly 20% of which are singletons, and 8.4% rests with the top ten. Specimen: PBMCs or a T cell subset sorted from them (not recorded which). The origin of the receptors is an adult woman who had mild COVID-19 (a few samples of this study predate the infection). Cell type and time point are not known.

This clonotype was found a few times. This chain connects TRBV7-3 to TRBJ1-2; a weak D match, TRBD1 (5 bases). The length of the CDR3 is 13 residues. Deletions cut 6 bases from V and 8 bases from J, with 16 bases between. From germline, CDR1 is SGHTA and CDR2 FQGTGA. The chain's CDR3 is CASSSLPGPGYTF. In DNA form, the CDR3 reads TGTGCCAGCAGTTCTTTACCGGGACCGGGCTACACCTTC.

This clonotype showed up many times. The chain recombines TRBV15 with TRBJ2-1; D might be TRBD2 (7 bases). The germline CDR1 and CDR2 sequences are LNHNV and YYDKDF (reference sequence). Deletions cut 1 base from V and 4 bases from J, with 11 bases between. This CDR3 spans 15 amino acids. CDR3 loop: CATSRVRGGYNEQFF. The CDR3 DNA reads as TGTGCCACCAGCAGAGTTAGGGGGGGTTACAATGAGCAGTTCTTC.